This T cell receptor (beta chain) was recovered during a study of cytomegalovirus exposure and HLA in healthy donors. Study-wide results and caveats: Association of a missense DCLRE1C variant with TCR beta V- and J-gene trimming was reported in a later analysis. According to an earlier analysis, most TCR beta V segments yielded productive rearrangements about 87% or about 30% of the time.

The CDR3 has 15 amino acids. V shed 1 base and J shed 6 bases, with 13 bases lying between them. Germline CDR1 and CDR2: SGHAT and FQNNGV. On this clone: Its antigen is unknown.

13 Jbeta primers and 60 Vbeta primers were used for the PCR. TCRdb's copy holds only in-frame clones and misses some; the assay was immunoSEQ multiplex PCR. The sample lists 100,000 or so clones, around 80% occurring once. Sequencing was done on a sample of PBMCs. The chain uses TRBV11-2 and TRBJ2-1; weak D call: TRBD2 (5 bases). The TCR sequence derives from a middle-aged man in good health and CMV-seropositive. For the CDR3, the DNA is TGTGCCAGCAGCTTAGCACCTAAAGGAGGCAATGAGCAGTTCTTC. Translated, it gives CASSLAPKGGNEQFF.